Presented here are 30 T cell receptor beta chains from one specimen sequenced in a study of blood T cell repertoires in COVID-19. TCRdb's table, derived via immunoSEQ multiplex PCR, lists solely in-frame clones and lacks some. Of more than 350,000 clones listed, about 83% are singletons. Sample: PBMCs or T cells enriched from blood (not recorded which). These receptors were collected from a woman aged 45-60 years who had recovered from COVID-19.

The V gene is TRBV5-8, the J gene TRBJ1-5; the D gene is possibly TRBD1 (5 bases). Germline loops: CDR1 SGHTS, CDR2 YDEGEE. The CDR3 is 14 amino acids. The V end lost 1 base, the J end lost 3 bases, and 8 bases lay between the germline ends. The CDR3, as DNA: TGTGCCAGCAGCTTGCAGGGACTCAATCAGCCCCAGCATTTT. This codes for CASSLQGLNQPQHF.

The chain is built from TRBV11-2 and TRBJ1-4, with 12 bases aligning to TRBD1. J gave up 8 bases and V 3 bases, and 7 bases lay outside the gene matches. The germline V gene has CDR1 SGHAT and CDR2 FQNNGV. The CDR3 has 16 residues. As DNA, the CDR3 is TGTGCCAGCAGCTTTGGGACAGGGGGCGATCGGGAAAAACTGTTTTTT. It encodes CASSFGTGGDREKLFF. Variable domain in full (rest from reference TRBV11-2 and TRBJ1-4): EAGVAQSPRYKIIEKRQSVAFWCNPISGHATLYWYQQILGQGPKLLIQFQNNGVVDDSQLPKDRFSAERLKGVDSTLKIQPAKLEDSAVYLCASSFGTGGDREKLFFGSGTQLSVL.

The chain combines TRBV6-5 with TRBJ1-2; perhaps TRBD1 as D (5 bases). V shed 8 bases and J shed 6 bases, with 19 bases lying between them. This CDR3 comprises 14 residues. Germline values: CDR1 MNHEY, CDR2 SVGAGI. CDR3 residues: CASANRGGEDGYTF. CDR3 coding DNA: TGTGCCAGCGCCAACCGGGGAGGGGAGGATGGCTACACCTTC.

V is TRBV4-3 and J is TRBJ2-3; 10 bases align to TRBD2. The CDR3 is 16 residues long. The J segment lost 4 bases and the V segment lost 1 base, leaving 5 bases of the junction unmatched. Germline V lookup: CDR1 LGHNA, CDR2 YSLEER. For the CDR3, the DNA is TGCGCCAGCAGCCAAGTTAGAGCGGGGGGGCCAGATACGCAGTATTTT. It is translated as CASSQVRAGGPDTQYF.

V gene TRBV7-2 combines with J gene TRBJ2-5; D is ambiguous. V was pared by 4 bases and J by 3 bases, with 15 bases between. The V gene's germline CDR1 is SGHTA and CDR2 FQGNSA. This CDR3 comprises 15 residues. The CDR3 DNA reads as TGTGCCAGCAGCTCCCGGTGGGCCGCCAAAGAGACCCAGTACTTC. Translating it yields CASSSRWAAKETQYF. Full variable domain (outside the CDR3, taken from reference TRBV7-2 and TRBJ2-5): GAGVSQSPSNKVTEKGKDVELRCDPISGHTALYWYRQSLGQGLEFLIYFQGNSAPDKSGLPSDRFSAERTGGSVSTLTIQRTQQEDSAVYLCASSSRWAAKETQYFGPGTRLLVL.

This clone was seen once. The V and J genes are TRBV7-2 and TRBJ2-2; D is possibly TRBD1 (6 bases). Germline CDR1 is SGHTA and CDR2 is FQGNSA. The CDR3 has 15 amino acids. V lost 3 bases and J lost 2, with 10 bases in between. The CDR3 protein is CASSFWGPNTGELFF. The CDR3 region has the DNA TGTGCCAGCAGCTTCTGGGGGCCTAACACCGGGGAGCTGTTTTTT.

The rearrangement uses TRBV10-3 and TRBJ2-7; TRBD2 might be the D (6 bases). The V gene lost 8 bases and the J gene lost 7 bases, with 15 bases spanning the gap. The CDR3 is 12 amino acids. CDR1 and CDR2 (germline): ENHRY, SYGVKD. The CDR3 sequence is CAIAPDYGEQYF. The CDR3 nucleotides read TGTGCCATCGCCCCGGACTACGGGGAGCAGTACTTC.

The V gene is TRBV5-1, the J gene TRBJ1-2, with D maybe TRBD1 (5 bases). Germline CDR1 and CDR2: SGHRS and YFSETQ. Trimming removed 0 bases at V and 1 base at J, with 7 bases between. CDR3 size: 14 residues. The CDR3: CASSLVQGNYGYTF. CDR3 sequence (DNA): TGCGCCAGCAGCTTGGTCCAGGGTAACTATGGCTACACCTTC. Together with reference TRBV5-1 and TRBJ1-2, the CDR3 gives the full variable domain: KAGVTQTPRYLIKTRGQQVTLSCSPISGHRSVSWYQQTPGQGLQFLFEYFSETQRNKGNFPGRFSGRQFSNSRSEMNVSTLELGDSALYLCASSLVQGNYGYTFGSGTRLTVV.

This chain joins TRBV7-8 and TRBJ2-7; 7 bases fit TRBD1. Trimming took 3 bases from V and 6 from J; bases not matched to a gene: 5. Germline V gene sequence: CDR1 SGHVS, CDR2 FQNEAQ. The CDR3 is 13 residues long. The CDR3 sequence: CASSLNHRGEQYF. Written as DNA, the CDR3 is TGTGCCAGCAGCTTGAACCACAGGGGCGAGCAGTACTTC.

This sequence joins TRBV7-9 and TRBJ1-4; perhaps TRBD1 as D (6 bases). This CDR3 region has 15 residues. In germline, CDR1 is SEHNR, CDR2 FQNEAQ (reference sequence). The V end was cut by 2 bases, the J end by 7 bases, with 14 bases between. This chain's CDR3 is CASSLSQGLGEKLFF. CDR3 bases: TGTGCCAGCAGCTTATCACAGGGTTTGGGTGAAAAACTGTTTTTT. The variable domain in full, with the rest retrieved from reference TRBV7-9 and TRBJ1-4, is DTGVSQNPRHKITKRGQNVTFRCDPISEHNRLYWYRQTLGQGPEFLTYFQNEAQLEKSRLLSDRFSAERPKGSFSTLEIQRTEQGDSAMYLCASSLSQGLGEKLFFGSGTQLSVL.

As for this clone: Additional DNA sequences in this sample encode the identical CDR3. V gene TRBV28 combines with J gene TRBJ1-4; possible D gene TRBD1, 6 bases. The ends were cut back, 6 bases at V and 3 bases at J, with 8 bases in the middle. Germline-derived CDR1 and CDR2 are MDHEN and SYDVKM. The CDR3 covers 13 residues. The CDR3 sequence is CASRGGPNEKLFF. The CDR3 DNA reads TGTGCCAGCAGAGGGGGACCTAATGAAAAACTGTTTTTT.

V usage is TRBV6-4 and J usage is TRBJ2-3; 9 bases map to TRBD2. V lost 3 bases and J lost 4; bases outside the gene matches: 5. The germline gives CDR1 MRHNA, CDR2 SNTAGT. This CDR3 contains 15 residues. CDR3 DNA sequence: TGTGCCAGCAGTGAAGGCGGGGGGGCCGCAGATACGCAGTATTTT. Translated, it gives CASSEGGGAADTQYF.

The rearrangement joins TRBV6-6 to TRBJ1-4; possibly TRBD1 for D (6 bases). V gave up 9 bases and J gave up 8 bases, with 16 bases separating them. Germline V gives CDR1 MNHNY, CDR2 SVGAGI (reference sequence). The CDR3 runs 13 residues. The DNA of the CDR3 is TGTGCCAGTACTACAGGGTCACGGGAAAAACTGTTTTTT. Translating it yields CASTTGSREKLFF.

The CDR3 protein is CSVDTSTDTQYF. The DNA of the CDR3 is TGCAGCGTTGATACTTCCACAGATACGCAGTATTTT. The chain has TRBV29-1 and TRBJ2-3; D is uncertain. CDR1 SQVTM and CDR2 ANQGSEA come from the germline V gene. This CDR3 region has 12 residues. Trimming removed 3 bases from V and 2 bases from J, with 6 bases in between.

The genes are TRBV3-1 (or the pseudogene TRBV3-2) and TRBJ2-1; TRBD2 is a possible D gene (6 bases). This CDR3 has 12 amino acids. Deletions cut 0 bases from V and 15 bases from J, with 12 bases between. The germline CDR1 and CDR2 sequences are LGHDT and YNNKEL (reference sequence). The CDR3 DNA is TGTGCCAGCAGCCAAGAGGGGAGGCCGGGGTTCTTC. This gives the protein CASSQEGRPGFF.

J is TRBJ1-5 and V is TRBV27; the match to TRBD1 covers 7 bases. The CDR3 covers 15 residues. The V gene's germline CDR1 is MNHEY and CDR2 SMNVEV (reference sequence). V lost 6 bases, J lost 0 bases, and 5 bases stayed unmatched. In DNA form, the CDR3 reads TGTGCCAGCAGCCCCGACAGGGATAGCAATCAGCCCCAGCATTTT. As protein: CASSPDRDSNQPQHF.

The CDR3 spells CASSNWIYRGCGYTF. The CDR3 nucleotides are TGTGCCAGCAGCAATTGGATATACAGGGGCTGTGGCTACACCTTC. This sequence joins TRBV21-1 and TRBJ1-2; TRBD1, the table's D call, was not compared with the DNA. TRBV21-1 is reported as a pseudogene. This CDR3 is 15 amino acids long.

The chain recombines TRBV13 with TRBJ1-6; D perhaps matches TRBD1 (5 bases). The V gene's germline CDR1 is PRHDT and CDR2 FYEKMQ (reference sequence). The V gene lost 0 bases and the J gene lost 9 bases, with 18 bases spanning the gap. The CDR3 loop spans 17 amino acids. DNA for the CDR3: TGTGCCAGCAGCTTAGGCCTACCCAGGGAAGGAAGTTCACCCCTCCACTTT. As protein: CASSLGLPREGSSPLHF.

This rearrangement joins TRBV27 to TRBJ1-4; 10 bases line up with TRBD1. Per germline, CDR1 MNHEY and CDR2 SMNVEV (reference sequence). V was clipped by 5 bases and J by 3 bases; unmatched bases: 6. The CDR3 spans 16 residues. This CDR3 reads CASSILGQGANEKLFF. The CDR3 DNA sequence: TGTGCCAGCAGTATACTCGGACAGGGGGCTAATGAAAAACTGTTTTTT.

This clone came up a few times. The chain employs TRBV5-4 and TRBJ1-2; the D gene is possibly TRBD1 (6 bases). The CDR3 length is 13 residues. The V and J ends lost 0 bases and 5 bases respectively, with 8 bases between them. Germline V gene sequence: CDR1 SGHNT, CDR2 YYREEE (reference sequence). DNA of the CDR3: TGTGCCAGCAGCTTGGAACAGGGTTATGGCTACACCTTC. It specifies CASSLEQGYGYTF.

The CDR3: CASSSYRQGTINYGYTF. DNA for the CDR3: TGTGCCAGCAGCTCGTATCGTCAGGGGACCATTAACTATGGCTACACCTTC. The chain is built from TRBV11-2 and TRBJ1-2; tentatively, D is TRBD1 (6 bases). The CDR3 contains 17 residues. CDR1 and CDR2 (germline): SGHAT, FQNNGV. The germline V and J ends were trimmed by 4 bases and 1 base, with 19 bases remaining between them.

The chain links TRBV7-2 to TRBJ2-3; 11 nucleotides align to TRBD2. The CDR3 has 16 amino acids. V lost 5 bases and J lost 9; bases outside the gene matches: 13. Germline assignment: CDR1 SGHTA and CDR2 FQGNSA. The CDR3 spells CASSPTSGGTTATQYF. The CDR3 DNA reads as TGTGCCAGCAGCCCCACTAGCGGGGGTACGACCGCCACGCAGTATTTT.

This chain uses TRBV27 with TRBJ2-1, with 7 bases identical to TRBD1. Germline CDR1 MNHEY, CDR2 SMNVEV (reference sequence). The CDR3 spans 15 residues. V lost 3 bases, J lost 3 bases, and 5 bases stayed unmatched. CDR3: CASSFRDSIYNEQFF. In nucleotides, the CDR3 is TGTGCCAGCAGTTTTAGGGACAGTATCTACAATGAGCAGTTCTTC.

The V gene is TRBV19, the J gene TRBJ1-4; D unclear. V was cut by 1 base and J by 4 bases, with 7 bases left in between. Germline-derived CDR1 and CDR2 are LNHDA and SQIVND (reference sequence). CDR3 length: 14 amino acids. This chain's CDR3 is CASSIGTGNEKLFF. The CDR3 DNA is TGTGCCAGTAGTATAGGTACCGGTAATGAAAAACTGTTTTTT.

The genes are TRBV27 and TRBJ1-5, with D perhaps matching TRBD1 (6 bases). This CDR3 has 14 residues. CDR1 MNHEY and CDR2 SMNVEV come from the germline V gene (reference sequence). V lost 5 bases and J lost 6, with 14 bases in between. This CDR3 is CASSLSPRGQPQHF. The CDR3 DNA sequence: TGTGCCAGCAGTCTCTCCCCCAGGGGTCAGCCCCAGCATTTT.

V is TRBV19 and J is TRBJ1-2; possibly TRBD1 for D (6 bases). CDR1 and CDR2 (germline): LNHDA, SQIVND (reference sequence). The CDR3 extends over 13 amino acids. V was pared by 6 bases and J by 3 bases, with 11 bases between. The CDR3 DNA follows: TGTGCCAGTAGGCCCGACAGGTACTATGGCTACACCTTC. It translates to CASRPDRYYGYTF. Complete variable domain (other parts from reference TRBV19 and TRBJ1-2): DGGITQSPKYLFRKEGQNVTLSCEQNLNHDAMYWYRQDPGQGLRLIYYSQIVNDFQKGDIAEGYSVSREKKESFPLTVTSAQKNPTAFYLCASRPDRYYGYTFGSGTRLTVV.

This clone was counted between two and nine times. The chain is built from TRBV7-2 and TRBJ1-1; D is unresolved. Germline loops: CDR1 SGHTA, CDR2 FQGNSA. CDR3 length: 13 residues. Trimming took 5 bases from V and 4 from J, leaving 11 bases between them. In DNA, the CDR3 is TGTGCCAGCAGCCCCCGGGTGATCACTGAAGCTTTCTTT. Amino acid sequence: CASSPRVITEAFF.

The V gene is TRBV7-2, the J gene TRBJ2-5; 9 bases are a match to TRBD2. Looked up from germline, CDR1 is SGHTA and CDR2 is FQGNSA. J lost 1 base, V lost 3 bases, and 3 bases had no gene match. This CDR3 is built from 15 residues. This CDR3 reads CASSFRLAAQETQYF. CDR3 bases: TGTGCCAGCAGCTTCCGACTAGCGGCCCAAGAGACCCAGTACTTC.

This clone came up a few times. The chain employs TRBV10-2 and TRBJ2-7, with 13 bases matching TRBD2. After removal of 10 bases from V and 0 bases from J, the junction contained 3 bases not matched to a gene. Germline CDR1 WSHSY, CDR2 SAAADI. This CDR3 contains 14 residues. Here the CDR3 reads CATRTSGSSYEQYF. The CDR3 region has the DNA TGCGCCACCCGGACTAGCGGGAGCTCCTACGAGCAGTACTTC.

The genes are TRBV6-2 or TRBV6-3 and TRBJ1-2; 11 positions match TRBD1. V lost 5 bases, J lost 5 bases, and 13 bases stayed unmatched. The CDR3 extends over 17 amino acids. Germline CDR1 reads MNHEY; CDR2 reads SVGEGT. The CDR3 reads CASSPWTGGFVSYGYTF. The CDR3 coding sequence is TGTGCCAGCAGTCCCTGGACAGGGGGCTTTGTCAGTTATGGCTACACCTTC.